The rows below give T cell receptor beta chains drawn from one sample of a study of T cell responses to AZD1222 COVID-19 vaccine. Clones were sequenced by immunoSEQ multiplex PCR, and TCRdb holds only the in-frame ones, with some missing. In the table there are more than 150,000 clones, around 88% of which are singletons. The input for sequencing was peripheral blood, taken on day 0 of AZD1222 vaccination. All receptors derive from an adult in good health. The CDR3 runs from the conserved cysteine through the conserved F or W. Size is omitted from some rows. Given values are once, few, many or a class for expanded clones.

J gene: TRBJ1-1
V gene: TRBV7-3
clone size: -
CDR3 protein: CASSLLTGLGNTEAFF

J gene: TRBJ1-5
V gene: TRBV4-2
clone size: -
CDR3 protein: CASSQRQGDQPQHF

J gene: TRBJ1-5
V gene: TRBV28
clone size: -
CDR3 protein: CASAGGGWEPQHF

J gene: TRBJ1-1
V gene: TRBV18
clone size: once
CDR3 protein: CASSPPGTGRSTNTEAFF

J gene: TRBJ2-2
V gene: TRBV10-2
clone size: -
CDR3 protein: CASSGPTRTNTGELFF

J gene: TRBJ2-7
V gene: TRBV23-1
clone size: -
CDR3 protein: CASPQRTGVYEQYF

J gene: TRBJ1-5
V gene: TRBV27
clone size: -
CDR3 protein: CASSRDRDQPQHF

J gene: TRBJ2-1
V gene: TRBV3-1/TRBV3-2
clone size: -
CDR3 protein: CASSQARVIGEQFF

J gene: TRBJ1-5
V gene: TRBV19
clone size: -
CDR3 protein: CASTRQGANQPQHF

J gene: TRBJ1-5
V gene: TRBV5-5
clone size: -
CDR3 protein: CASSLVFVGQGGFYQPQHF

J gene: TRBJ1-4
V gene: TRBV9
clone size: -
CDR3 protein: CASSRAAGGVEKLFF

J gene: TRBJ2-7
V gene: TRBV10-1
clone size: -
CDR3 protein: CASSDWSRGIYEQYF

J gene: TRBJ2-1
V gene: TRBV19
clone size: -
CDR3 protein: CASSMGLAEAGEQFF

J gene: TRBJ1-2
V gene: TRBV5-1
clone size: -
CDR3 protein: CASSTTGTGISYTF

J gene: TRBJ2-3
V gene: TRBV15
clone size: -
CDR3 protein: CATSRDSPDTQYF

J gene: TRBJ1-5
V gene: TRBV28
clone size: -
CDR3 protein: CASTLIGRGNQPQHF

J gene: TRBJ2-7
V gene: TRBV5-4
clone size: few
CDR3 protein: CASSLVGNGEQYF

J gene: TRBJ1-6
V gene: TRBV5-5
clone size: -
CDR3 protein: CASSLYRQRNNSPLHF

J gene: TRBJ2-2
V gene: TRBV7-2
clone size: -
CDR3 protein: CASSQGQGKTGELFF

J gene: TRBJ1-3
V gene: TRBV5-1
clone size: -
CDR3 protein: CASSLNQQVVGNTIYF

J gene: TRBJ1-1
V gene: TRBV6-5
clone size: -
CDR3 protein: CASSSKEGNTEAFF

J gene: TRBJ1-1
V gene: TRBV2
clone size: -
CDR3 protein: CASSEDREREAFF

J gene: TRBJ2-7
V gene: TRBV3-1/TRBV3-2
clone size: few
CDR3 protein: CASSQGPGPSSYEQYF

J gene: TRBJ1-6
V gene: TRBV12-3/TRBV12-4
clone size: -
CDR3 protein: CASSFEGSPLHF

J gene: TRBJ1-4
V gene: TRBV7-9
clone size: few
CDR3 protein: CASSLGALEKLFF

J gene: TRBJ2-7
V gene: TRBV12-5
clone size: once
CDR3 protein: CASGLVDRVFYEQYF

J gene: TRBJ2-2
V gene: TRBV29-1
clone size: -
CDR3 protein: CSVETTRGELFF

J gene: TRBJ2-1
V gene: TRBV11-2
clone size: -
CDR3 protein: CASSSARMATGYNEQFF

J gene: TRBJ2-5
V gene: TRBV3-1/TRBV3-2
clone size: -
CDR3 protein: CASSQSPPLAGDRETQYF

J gene: TRBJ1-1
V gene: TRBV29-1
clone size: once
CDR3 protein: CSVDTAMNTEAFF

J gene: TRBJ2-3
V gene: TRBV7-3
clone size: -
CDR3 protein: CASSLGQTFTDTQYF

J gene: TRBJ2-2
V gene: TRBV28
clone size: -
CDR3 protein: CASKASWTPMGPNTGELFF

J gene: TRBJ1-1
V gene: TRBV2
clone size: -
CDR3 protein: CASKGRVITEAFF

J gene: TRBJ2-2
V gene: TRBV28
clone size: once
CDR3 protein: CASTASGSGELFF

J gene: TRBJ1-2
V gene: TRBV25-1
clone size: -
CDR3 protein: CASSDESGGPYGYTF

J gene: TRBJ2-5
V gene: TRBV14
clone size: -
CDR3 protein: CASSLSYQETQYF

J gene: TRBJ1-2
V gene: TRBV7-3
clone size: -
CDR3 protein: CASSLQGEDGYTF

J gene: TRBJ1-2
V gene: TRBV7-2
clone size: -
CDR3 protein: CASSFQETYGYTF